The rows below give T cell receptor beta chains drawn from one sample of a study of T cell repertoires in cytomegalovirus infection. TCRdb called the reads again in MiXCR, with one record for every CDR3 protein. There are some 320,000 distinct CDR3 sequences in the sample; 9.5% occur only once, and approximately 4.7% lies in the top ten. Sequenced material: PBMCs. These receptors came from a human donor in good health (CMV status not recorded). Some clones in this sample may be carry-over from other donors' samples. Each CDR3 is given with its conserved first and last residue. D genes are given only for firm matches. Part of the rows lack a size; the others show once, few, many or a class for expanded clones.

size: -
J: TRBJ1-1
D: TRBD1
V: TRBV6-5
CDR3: CASSYLGQGANEAFF
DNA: TGTGCCAGCAGTTATTTAGGACAGGGTGCGAATGAAGCTTTCTTT

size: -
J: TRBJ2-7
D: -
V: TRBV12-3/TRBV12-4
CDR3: CASSRDLSREQYF
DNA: TGTGCCAGCAGCCGGGACCTCTCTAGGGAGCAGTACTTC

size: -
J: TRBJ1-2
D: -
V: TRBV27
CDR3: CASSAGWVYGYTF
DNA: TGTGCCAGCAGTGCAGGGTGGGTCTATGGCTACACCTTC

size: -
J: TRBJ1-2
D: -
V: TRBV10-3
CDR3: CAISDHWRYGYTF
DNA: TGTGCCATCAGTGATCATTGGAGATATGGCTACACCTTC

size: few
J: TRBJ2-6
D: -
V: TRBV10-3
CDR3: CAISGSGVEAGYSGANVLTF
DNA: TGTGCCATCAGTGGATCCGGGGTTGAGGCAGGGTACTCTGGGGCCAACGTCCTGACTTTC

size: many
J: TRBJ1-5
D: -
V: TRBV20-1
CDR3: CSASSQGAAGSNQPQHF
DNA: TGCAGTGCTAGTAGTCAAGGGGCGGCCGGGAGCAATCAGCCCCAGCATTTT

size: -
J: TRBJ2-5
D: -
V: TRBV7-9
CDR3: CASSFRADGETQYF
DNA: TGTGCCAGCAGCTTTAGAGCGGATGGGGAGACCCAGTACTTC

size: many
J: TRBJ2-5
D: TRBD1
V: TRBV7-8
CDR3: CASSRTGSQETQYF
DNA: TGTGCCAGCAGCCGGACAGGGTCTCAAGAGACCCAGTACTTC

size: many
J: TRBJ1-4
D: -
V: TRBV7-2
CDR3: CASSPGRPEKLFF
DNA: TGTGCCAGCAGCCCCGGGAGACCTGAAAAACTGTTTTTT

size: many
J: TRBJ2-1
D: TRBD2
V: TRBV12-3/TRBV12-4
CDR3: CASSLSAGGGEQFF
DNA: TGTGCCAGCAGCCTGTCTGCGGGGGGAGGTGAGCAGTTCTTC

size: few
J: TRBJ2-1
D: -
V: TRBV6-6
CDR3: CASSYSYANEQFF
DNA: TGTGCCAGCAGTTACTCGTACGCCAATGAGCAGTTCTTC

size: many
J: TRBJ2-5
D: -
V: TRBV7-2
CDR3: CASSPETRRQETQYF
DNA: TGTGCCAGCAGCCCCGAAACGCGGCGGCAAGAGACCCAGTACTTC

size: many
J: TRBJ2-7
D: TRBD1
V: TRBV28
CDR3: CASSSPGTGRPYEQYF
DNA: TGTGCCAGCAGTTCCCCCGGGACAGGGAGACCCTACGAGCAGTACTTC

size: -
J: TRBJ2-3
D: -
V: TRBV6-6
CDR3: CACRRDSDYTDTQYF
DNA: TGTGCCTGTCGCCGGGACTCCGATTACACAGATACGCAGTATTTT

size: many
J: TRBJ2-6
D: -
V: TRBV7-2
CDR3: CASSTGRGDSGANVLTF
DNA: TGTGCCAGCAGCACCGGGCGCGGGGACTCTGGGGCCAACGTCCTGACTTTC

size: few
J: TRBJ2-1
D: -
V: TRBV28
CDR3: CASRTERRRNEQFF
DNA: TGTGCCAGCAGAACGGAGCGGCGGAGGAATGAGCAGTTCTTC

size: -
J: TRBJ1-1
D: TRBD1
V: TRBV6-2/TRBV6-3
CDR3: CASSQGGASRNTEAFF
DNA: TGTGCCAGCAGCCAAGGGGGCGCTTCGAGGAACACTGAAGCTTTCTTT

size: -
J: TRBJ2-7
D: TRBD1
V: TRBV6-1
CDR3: CASSEWPGTGVGEQYF
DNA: TGTGCCAGCAGTGAATGGCCCGGGACAGGGGTCGGAGAGCAGTACTTC

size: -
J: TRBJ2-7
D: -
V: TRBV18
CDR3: CASSPPRAHEQYF
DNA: TGTGCCAGCTCACCACCGAGGGCCCACGAGCAGTACTTC

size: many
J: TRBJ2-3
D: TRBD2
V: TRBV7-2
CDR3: CASSPPGGGGTDTQYF
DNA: TGTGCCAGCAGCCCCCCCGGCGGGGGGGGGACAGATACGCAGTATTTT

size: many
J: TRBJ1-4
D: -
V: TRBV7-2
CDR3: CASSQTGFDEKLFF
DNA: TGTGCCAGCAGCCAGACAGGATTTGATGAAAAACTGTTTTTT

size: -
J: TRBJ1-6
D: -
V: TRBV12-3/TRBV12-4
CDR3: CASSLYGGDSPLHF
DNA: TGTGCCAGCAGTCTTTATGGGGGGGATTCACCCCTCCACTTT

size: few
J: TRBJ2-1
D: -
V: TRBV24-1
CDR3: CATSDLGEGGNEQFF
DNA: TGTGCCACCAGTGATTTGGGCGAGGGGGGTAATGAGCAGTTCTTC

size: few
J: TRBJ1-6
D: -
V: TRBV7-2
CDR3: CASSLYAGAVGSPLHF
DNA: TGTGCCAGCAGCTTATACGCGGGGGCGGTTGGCTCACCCCTCCACTTT

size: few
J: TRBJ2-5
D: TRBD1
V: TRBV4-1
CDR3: CASSQGNRGETQYF
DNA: TGCGCCAGCAGCCAAGGAAACAGGGGTGAGACCCAGTACTTC

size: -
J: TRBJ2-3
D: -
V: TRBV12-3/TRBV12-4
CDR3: CASSLARETDTQYF
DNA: TGTGCCAGCAGTTTAGCTCGGGAGACAGATACGCAGTATTTT

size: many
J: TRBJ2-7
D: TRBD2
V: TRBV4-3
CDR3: CASSPKAGGPEEQYF
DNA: TGCGCCAGCAGCCCAAAAGCGGGAGGGCCGGAGGAGCAGTACTTC

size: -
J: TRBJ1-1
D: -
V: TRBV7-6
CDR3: CASSASSGVNTEAFF
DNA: TGTGCCAGCAGCGCCAGCAGTGGTGTGAACACTGAAGCTTTCTTT

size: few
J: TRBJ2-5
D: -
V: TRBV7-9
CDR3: CASSPVRGRETQYF
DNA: TGTGCCAGCAGCCCAGTGAGGGGACGAGAGACCCAGTACTTC

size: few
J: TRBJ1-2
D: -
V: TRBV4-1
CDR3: CASSQVGTALYLGYTF
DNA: TGCGCCAGCAGCCAGGTCGGGACCGCACTCTATCTTGGCTACACCTTC

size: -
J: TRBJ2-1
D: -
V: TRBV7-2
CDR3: CASSRGRESFYNEQFF
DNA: TGTGCCAGCTCAAGGGGGCGGGAGAGTTTTTACAATGAGCAGTTCTTC

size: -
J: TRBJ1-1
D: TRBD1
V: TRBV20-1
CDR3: CSARDAGGADTEAFF
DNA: TGCAGTGCTAGAGACGCAGGGGGCGCGGACACTGAAGCTTTCTTT

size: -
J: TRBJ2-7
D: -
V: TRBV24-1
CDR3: CATSDLQRNLYEQYF
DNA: TGTGCCACCAGTGATTTGCAGCGCAACCTCTACGAGCAGTACTTC

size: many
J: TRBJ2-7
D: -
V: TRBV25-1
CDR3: CASRGASLGEQYF
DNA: TGTGCCAGCCGCGGGGCCTCACTAGGCGAGCAGTACTTC

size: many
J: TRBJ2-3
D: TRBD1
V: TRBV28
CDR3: CASSSISGTESTDTQYF
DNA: TGTGCCAGCAGTTCCATTTCCGGGACAGAGAGCACAGATACGCAGTATTTT

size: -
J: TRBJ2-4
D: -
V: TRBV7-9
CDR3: CASSLGRAENIQYF
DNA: TGTGCCAGCAGCTTAGGCAGGGCCGAAAACATTCAGTACTTC

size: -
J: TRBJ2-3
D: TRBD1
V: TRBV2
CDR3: CASSGDRTSTDTQYF
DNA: TGTGCCAGCAGTGGGGACAGAACTAGCACAGATACGCAGTATTTT

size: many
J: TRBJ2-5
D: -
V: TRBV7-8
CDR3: CASSDQETQYF
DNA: TGTGCCAGCAGCGACCAAGAGACCCAGTACTTC

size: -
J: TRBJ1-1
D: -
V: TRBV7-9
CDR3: CASSLSVGDTEAFF
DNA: TGTGCCAGCAGCTTATCGGTGGGGGATACTGAAGCTTTCTTT

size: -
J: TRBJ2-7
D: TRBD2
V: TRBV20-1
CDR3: CSAKTSGGYYEQYF
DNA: TGCAGTGCTAAGACTAGCGGGGGCTACTACGAGCAGTACTTC

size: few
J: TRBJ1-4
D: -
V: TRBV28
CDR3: CASGSGSATNEKLFF
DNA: TGTGCCAGTGGGAGCGGGTCGGCAACTAATGAAAAACTGTTTTTT

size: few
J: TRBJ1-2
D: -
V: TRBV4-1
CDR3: CASSQAGTYYGYTF
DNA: TGCGCCAGCAGCCAAGCCGGGACATACTATGGCTACACCTTC

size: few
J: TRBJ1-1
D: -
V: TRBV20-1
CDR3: CSAPRGSEGTEAFF
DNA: TGCAGTGCTCCCCGGGGGTCCGAGGGGACTGAAGCTTTCTTT

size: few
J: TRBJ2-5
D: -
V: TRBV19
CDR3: CASSIDKGETQYF
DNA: TGTGCCAGTAGTATAGATAAGGGGGAGACCCAGTACTTC

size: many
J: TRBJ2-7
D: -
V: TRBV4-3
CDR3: CASSKTSGYEQYF
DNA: TGCGCCAGCTCTAAAACAAGCGGCTACGAGCAGTACTTC

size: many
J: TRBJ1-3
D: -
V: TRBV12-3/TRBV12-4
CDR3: CASSFKRGAGNTIYF
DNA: TGTGCCAGCAGTTTTAAAAGGGGCGCAGGAAACACCATATATTTT

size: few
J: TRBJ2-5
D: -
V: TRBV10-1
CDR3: CASSEEPTQETQYF
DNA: TGCGCCAGCAGTGAAGAACCGACACAAGAGACCCAGTACTTC

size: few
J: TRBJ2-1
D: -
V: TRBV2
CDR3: CATKGVGSNEQFF
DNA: TGTGCCACGAAGGGAGTAGGGAGTAATGAGCAGTTCTTC

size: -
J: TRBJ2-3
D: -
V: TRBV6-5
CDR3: CASSPSWGSDTQYF
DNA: TGTGCCAGCAGTCCTTCCTGGGGGTCAGATACGCAGTATTTT

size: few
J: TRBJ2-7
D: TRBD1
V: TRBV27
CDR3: CASSYPDRASYEQYF
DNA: TGTGCCAGCAGTTACCCGGACAGGGCCTCCTACGAGCAGTACTTC

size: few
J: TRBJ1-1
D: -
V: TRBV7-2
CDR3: CASSLGLTVEAFF
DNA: TGTGCCAGCAGCTTAGGCTTGACAGTTGAAGCTTTCTTT

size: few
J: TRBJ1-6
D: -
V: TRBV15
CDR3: CATSRGEGTGNSPLHF
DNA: TGTGCCACCAGCAGAGGTGAGGGGACCGGTAATTCACCCCTCCACTTT

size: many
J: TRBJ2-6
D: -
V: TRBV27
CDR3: CASSLGFPGANVLTF
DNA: TGTGCCAGCAGTCTAGGGTTCCCTGGGGCCAACGTCCTGACTTTC